This passage covers 12 T cell receptor beta chains from one sample sequenced in a study of T cells after yellow fever vaccination (dated by TCRdb to between 2019 and 2020). The treatment or condition label, as the study defines it: live attenuated yellow fever vaccine strain. The library was produced with 5' RACE. Sequencing relied on an Illumina HiSeq 2500. TCRdb's own reprocessing of the public reads used fastp at Q25 and MiXCR and kept productive beta chains. One record per CDR3 amino acid sequence lists the most common genes and DNA. For this sample there are fewer than 400,000 distinct CDR3 sequences; roughly 6.2% appear just once. The ten largest clones add up to 14% to 15% of the sample. The starting material was PBMCs, obtained 5 days after the yellow fever booster vaccination. The source is a man younger than 40 who received the YFV17D yellow fever vaccine.

This clonotype was recorded a few times. This chain uses TRBV20-1 with TRBJ2-1, with 7 positions matching TRBD1. Germline CDR1 and CDR2: DFQATT and SNEGSKA (reference sequence). J gave up 3 bases and V 5 bases, and 19 bases lay outside the gene matches. The CDR3 loop spans 18 amino acids. In DNA form, the CDR3 reads TGCAGTGCTCAGGGGGAAGGTCGGTTTCCAACGGGCTACAATGAGCAGTTCTTC. This codes for CSAQGEGRFPTGYNEQFF.

Many counts were recorded for this clonotype. The rearrangement joins TRBV6-1 to TRBJ2-3, with D perhaps matching TRBD2 (6 bases). V lost 6 bases, J lost 0 bases, and 10 bases lay in between. CDR3 length: 14 amino acids. Looked up from germline, CDR1 is MNHNS and CDR2 is SASEGT. The CDR3 bases are TGTGCCAGCAGCACGCGGGGTAGCACAGATACGCAGTATTTT. This translates into CASSTRGSTDTQYF.

This clonotype appeared many times. This sequence joins TRBV11-2 and TRBJ2-3; tentative D call: TRBD2 (5 bases). Germline assignment: CDR1 SGHAT and CDR2 FQNNGV. CDR3 length: 16 residues. V dropped 5 bases and J dropped 1 base, with 16 bases sitting between them. The CDR3 DNA is TGTGCCAGCAGCGAGATACTGCGGACTGGCACAGATACGCAGTATTTT. Translation: CASSEILRTGTDTQYF.

This clonotype was seen repeatedly, ten times or more. This rearrangement joins TRBV12-3 or TRBV12-4 to TRBJ2-2; the match to TRBD1 covers 8 bases. The CDR3 sequence is 16 residues long. V gave up 5 bases and J gave up 5 bases; unmatched junction bases: 10. The CDR3 region is CASSPLGGQATGELFF. The CDR3 DNA follows: TGTGCCAGCAGTCCCTTAGGGGGACAGGCGACCGGGGAGCTGTTTTTT.

This clonotype was detected a few times. The chain employs TRBV7-9 and TRBJ2-3, with no clear D. The germline V gene encodes CDR1 SEHNR and CDR2 FQNEAQ (reference sequence). There are 14 residues in the CDR3. V was pared by 1 base and J by 8 bases, with 13 bases between. The CDR3 loop is CASSLGYSAGTQYF. CDR3 sequence (DNA): TGTGCCAGCAGCTTAGGATACTCAGCTGGTACGCAGTATTTT.

This clonotype was counted a few times. This chain uses TRBV7-2 with TRBJ2-5, with a weak D call TRBD1 (5 bases). CDR3 length: 14 residues. Germline assignment: CDR1 SGHTA and CDR2 FQGNSA. Trimming left V 5 bases short and J 5 bases short, with 15 bases between. CDR3 sequence (DNA): TGTGCCAGCAGCCCTTCAACAGGACGGGAGACCCAGTACTTC. Amino acids: CASSPSTGRETQYF.

This chain uses TRBV5-4 with TRBJ2-2; no reliable D call. Germline-derived CDR1 and CDR2 are SGHNT and YYREEE (reference sequence). The CDR3 is 16 amino acids. V was pared by 4 bases and J by 3 bases, with 16 bases between. CDR3 in DNA: TGTGCCAGCAGCCCAAGACTCTCCCTATACACCGGGGAGCTGTTTTTT. Translating it yields CASSPRLSLYTGELFF.

This clonotype has ten or more counts. The gene calls are TRBV2 and TRBJ2-7; TRBD1 agrees at 7 bases. This CDR3 has 13 amino acids. The germline CDR1 and CDR2 sequences are SNHLY and FYNNEI. The V gene end was trimmed by 6 bases and the J gene end by 4 bases; junction bases not matched to a gene: 6. The CDR3 here is CASRLGQAYEQYF. In nucleotides, the CDR3 is TGTGCCAGCAGACTTGGACAGGCTTACGAGCAGTACTTC.

The CDR3 loop is CAWSTQYKRTSGRPTGELFF. CDR3 nucleotide sequence: TGTGCCTGGAGTACACAGTACAAAAGGACTAGCGGGAGGCCTACCGGGGAGCTGTTTTTT. The V and J genes are TRBV30 and TRBJ2-2, with TRBD2 matching over 14 bases. Germline assignment: CDR1 GTSNPN and CDR2 SVGIG (reference sequence). This CDR3 is built from 20 residues. V dropped 2 bases and J dropped 5; count of bases not matched to a gene: 16.

This clonotype appeared many times. V gene TRBV7-8 combines with J gene TRBJ2-7, with D perhaps TRBD1 (5 bases). The CDR3 extends over 15 amino acids. Germline loops: CDR1 SGHVS, CDR2 FQNEAQ. Trimming stripped 5 bases from V and 3 bases from J, with 17 bases between. In nucleotides, the CDR3 is TGTGCCAGCAGCCCATACCCCAGGGCAGTCTACGAGCAGTACTTC. It translates to CASSPYPRAVYEQYF.

The chain couples TRBV5-5 to TRBJ2-7, with 10 bases identical to TRBD2. Unmatched junction bases numbered 9, after V lost 0 bases and J lost 3 bases. The CDR3 contains 17 residues. The germline CDR1 and CDR2 sequences are SGHKS and YYEKEE (reference sequence). The CDR3, as DNA: TGTGCCAGCAGCTTGGTAGCTAGCGGGAGCTCCAACTACGAGCAGTACTTC. It yields the protein CASSLVASGSSNYEQYF.

This sequence joins TRBV29-1 and TRBJ2-3; 11 nucleotides line up with TRBD2. Germline V gene lookup returns CDR1 SQVTM and CDR2 ANQGSEA. V lost 3 bases and J lost 8; bases outside the gene matches: 13. The CDR3 spans 16 residues. CDR3 bases: TGCAGCGTTGACCCCACCGGATTGACTAGCGGGATTACGCAGTATTTT. This gives the protein CSVDPTGLTSGITQYF.